What follows describes a single TCR beta chain. The CDR3 totals 16 residues. From germline, CDR1 is SGHRS and CDR2 YFSETQ. The V end was cut by 4 bases, the J end by 8 bases, with 24 bases between. The data originate from a study of blood T cell repertoires in COVID-19. Using immunoSEQ multiplex PCR, the repertoire was profiled, and TCRdb retains in-frame clones only, with some absent. The repertoire holds 250,000 or so clones, 80% to 90% seen once, with 3.6% in the top ten. The chain combines TRBV5-1 with TRBJ1-2; D might be TRBD1 (6 bases). The sample consisted of PBMCs or T cells enriched from blood (not recorded which). This TCR derives from a woman between 40 and 55 years old who had been exposed to COVID-19. CDR3 protein: CASSLSGVQGSGGYTF. CDR3 DNA: TGCGCCAGCAGCCTAAGCGGTGTACAGGGCTCTGGGGGCTACACCTTC.